This entry concerns a single T cell receptor (beta chain). The antigen this receptor binds is unknown. Within one base of it there is no much larger clone, and no base qualities were kept. These data belong to a study of T cell responses to AZD1222 COVID-19 vaccine (dated by TCRdb to the early 2020s). About the investigation overall: A total of 233 trial participants underwent TCR sequencing, of whom 207 received two doses of AZD1222 and 26 received two doses of the MenACWY control vaccine. Enrollment into the trials was organized by age into subgroups of 18-55, 56-69 and 70-plus years, and those subgroups contained roughly 150, 30 and 60 TCR-sequenced participants, respectively. General findings and caveats noted by the study authors: Reportedly, close to half of the unique spike-specific TCRs recognized epitopes lying outside the regions that are mutated in the B.1.351 and B.1.1.7 variants. A significant rise in spike-specific TCR breadth and depth was observed after two AZD1222 doses relative to day 0 and relative to MenACWY recipients. The 56-69-year group was small, and its depth increase did not reach significance, likely because of low power. Participants were mostly white British, with more females than males. The authors suggested clonal diversity may have been underestimated. No day 14 peak-response samples were available, so repertoires were characterized only after the peak T cell response. Vaccine-associated CD4 TCRs spanned the whole spike protein, with dominant responses in regions 160-218 and 743-854. Conclusions about previously exposed vaccinees are limited because only a handful of AZD1222 recipients were SARS-CoV-2 seropositive at baseline.

The time point label corresponds to: about 28 days (+/-7) after the second vaccine dose. AZD1222 recipients given second doses at about 4 weeks or at about 12 weeks were pooled, since spike-specific TCR depth and breadth were not found to differ between the two schedules. The vaccinee samples were drawn from two UK trials, COV001 and COV002, one of which was a single-blind randomized controlled phase 2/3 trial testing AZD1222 (ChAdOx1 nCoV-19) in healthy adults. For TCRbeta chain sequencing, PBMC samples were collected from trial participants at day 0 and at day 28 after the second dose. V is shortened by 3 bases, J by 3 bases, and the region joining them spans 6 bases. Counted from cysteine to phenylalanine, this CDR3 has 13 amino acids. Only the CDR3 portion is preserved as DNA: 39 bases, with reading frame beginning at the first base. CDR1 and CDR2 are drawn from the germline V gene (reference sequence): MNHEY, SMNVEV.

The CDR3 regions of human TCRbeta chains were analyzed by immunosequencing. In the source study's methods: Repertoire TCRs were checked for matches against a reference library of SARS-CoV-2-specific TCRs that had been generated using the MIRA antigen-specificity platform. Breadth was defined as the fraction of unique TCRs that were SARS-CoV-2-associated, and depth was defined as the fraction of total T cells that were SARS-CoV-2-associated. Using the MIRA data, every spike-specific TCR was mapped to the spike region that the TCR reacted to and assigned to either a CD4 or a CD8 class. Log10-transformed breadth and depth values were compared by one-way ANOVA with Sidak's multiple comparisons tests. Here the immuneACCESS table is served through TCRdb, limited to in-frame sequences with V and J called. Missing clones are a known gap in these copies; in checked studies unresolved V genes cover under half, and the rest lacks a known reason. The V and J calls and clone size come from that table; D and trimming were worked out from the DNA. This sample has 100,000 to 150,000 clones in its table, and roughly 92% of those were observed once. The top ten hold 0.85% to 1.3% of the sample.

The TCR sequence derives from an adult who received the AZD1222 COVID-19 vaccine. The source was peripheral blood, collected 28 days after the second AZD1222 dose. This chain is built from TRBV27 and TRBJ1-5, with the D gene not confidently named. The sequence in DNA is TGTGCCAGCAGTTTTCGGAACAATCAGCCCCAGCATTTT. This translates into CASSFRNNQPQHF.